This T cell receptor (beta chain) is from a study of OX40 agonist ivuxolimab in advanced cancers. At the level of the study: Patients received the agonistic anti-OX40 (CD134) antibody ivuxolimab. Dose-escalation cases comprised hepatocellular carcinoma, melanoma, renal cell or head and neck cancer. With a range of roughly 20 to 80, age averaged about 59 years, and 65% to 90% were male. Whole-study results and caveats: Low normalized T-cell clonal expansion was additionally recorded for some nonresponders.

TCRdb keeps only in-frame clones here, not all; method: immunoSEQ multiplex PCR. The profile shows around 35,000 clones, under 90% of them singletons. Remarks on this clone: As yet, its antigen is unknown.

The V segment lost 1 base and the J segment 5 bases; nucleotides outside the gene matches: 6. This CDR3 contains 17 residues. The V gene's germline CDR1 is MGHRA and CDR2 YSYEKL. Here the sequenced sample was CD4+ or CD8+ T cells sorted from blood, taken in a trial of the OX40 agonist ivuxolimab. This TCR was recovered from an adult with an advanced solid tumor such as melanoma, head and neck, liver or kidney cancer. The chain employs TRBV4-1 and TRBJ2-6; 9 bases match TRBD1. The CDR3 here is CASSQVTGGVRANVLTF. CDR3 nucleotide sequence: TGCGCCAGCAGCCAAGTGACAGGGGGAGTGCGGGCCAACGTCCTGACTTTC.